This record concerns one TCR beta chain sequence. These data originate in a study of control samples from healthy donors and cancer patients. The CDR3 is 13 amino acids. V lost 4 bases and J 7 bases, leaving 12 bases between the germline ends. Per the germline V gene, CDR1 is SGHKS and CDR2 is YYEKEE (reference sequence). The protocol was immunoSEQ multiplex PCR, while the TCRdb copy is restricted to in-frame clones and leaves out a portion. The table shows about 170,000 clones, with about 91% occurring only once. The chain has TRBV5-5 and TRBJ1-5; maybe TRBD1 (5 bases). The source material was blood. This TCR was sampled from a woman aged 40 to 55 in good health. The CDR3 region has the DNA TGTGCCAGCAGCCGAACGGGGGACCAGCCCCAGCATTTT. Amino acids: CASSRTGDQPQHF.